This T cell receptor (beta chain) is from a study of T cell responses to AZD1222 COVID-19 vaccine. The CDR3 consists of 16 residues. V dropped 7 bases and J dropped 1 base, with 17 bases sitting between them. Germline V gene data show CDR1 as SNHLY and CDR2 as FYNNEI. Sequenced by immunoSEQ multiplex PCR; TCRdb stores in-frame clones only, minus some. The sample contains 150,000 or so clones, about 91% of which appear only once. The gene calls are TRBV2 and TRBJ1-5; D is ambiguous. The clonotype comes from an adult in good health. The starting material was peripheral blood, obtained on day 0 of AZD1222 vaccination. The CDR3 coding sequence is TGTGCCAGCACTACTCAGGCCACGGAGAGCAATCAGCCCCAGCATTTT. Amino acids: CASTTQATESNQPQHF. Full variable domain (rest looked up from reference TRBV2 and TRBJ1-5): EPEVTQTPSHQVTQMGQEVILRCVPISNHLYFYWYRQILGQKVEFLVSFYNNEISEKSEIFDDQFSVERPDGSNFTLKIRSTKLEDSAMYFCASTTQATESNQPQHFGDGTRLSIL.